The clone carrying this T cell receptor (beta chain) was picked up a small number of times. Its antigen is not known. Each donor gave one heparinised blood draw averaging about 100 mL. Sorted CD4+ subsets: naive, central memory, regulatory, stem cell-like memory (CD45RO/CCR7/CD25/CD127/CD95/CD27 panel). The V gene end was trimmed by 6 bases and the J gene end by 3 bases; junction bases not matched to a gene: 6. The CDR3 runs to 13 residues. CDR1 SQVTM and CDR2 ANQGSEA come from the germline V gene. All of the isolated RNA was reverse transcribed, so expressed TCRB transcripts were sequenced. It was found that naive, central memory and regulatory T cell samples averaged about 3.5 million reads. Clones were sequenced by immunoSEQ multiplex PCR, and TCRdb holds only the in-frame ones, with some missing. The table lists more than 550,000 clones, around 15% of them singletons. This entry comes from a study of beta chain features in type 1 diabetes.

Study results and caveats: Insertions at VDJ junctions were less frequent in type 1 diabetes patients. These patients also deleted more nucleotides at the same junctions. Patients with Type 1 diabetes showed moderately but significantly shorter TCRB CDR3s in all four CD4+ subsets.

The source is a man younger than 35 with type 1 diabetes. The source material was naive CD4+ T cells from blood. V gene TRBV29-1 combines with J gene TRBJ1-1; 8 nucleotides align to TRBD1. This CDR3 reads CSVRTGLDTEAFF. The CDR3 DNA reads TGCAGCGTGCGGACAGGGTTGGACACTGAAGCTTTCTTT.